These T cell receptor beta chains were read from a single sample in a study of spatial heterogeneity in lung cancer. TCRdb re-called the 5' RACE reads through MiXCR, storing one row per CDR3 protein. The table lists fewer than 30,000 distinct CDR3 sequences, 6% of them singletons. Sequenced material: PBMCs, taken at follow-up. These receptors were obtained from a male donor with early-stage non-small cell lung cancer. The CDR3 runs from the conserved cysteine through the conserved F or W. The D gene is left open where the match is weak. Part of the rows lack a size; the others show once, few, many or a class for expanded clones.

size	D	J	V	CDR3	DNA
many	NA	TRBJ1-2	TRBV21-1	CASSKHRCTLNYGYTF	TGTGCCAGCAGCAAACATCGGTGCACCCTCAACTATGGCTACACCTTC
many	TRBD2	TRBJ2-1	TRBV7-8	CASSPGGYYGTYNEQFF	TGTGCCAGCAGCCCGGGGGGGTATTACGGAACCTACAATGAGCAGTTCTTC
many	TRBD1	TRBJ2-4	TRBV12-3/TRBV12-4	CASSRLGDSLAKNIQYF	TGTGCCAGCAGCCGCCTAGGGGACAGCCTAGCCAAAAACATTCAGTACTTC
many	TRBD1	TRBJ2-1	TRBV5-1	CASSSGQAYNEQFF	TGCGCCAGCAGCTCGGGACAGGCCTACAATGAGCAGTTCTTC
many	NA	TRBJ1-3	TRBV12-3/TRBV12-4	CASSLNPGGNTIYF	TGTGCCAGCAGTTTAAACCCGGGTGGAAACACCATATATTTT
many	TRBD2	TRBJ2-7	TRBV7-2	CASSFLASGELFSYEQYF	TGTGCCAGCAGCTTTCTTGCTAGCGGGGAACTTTTCTCCTACGAGCAGTACTTC
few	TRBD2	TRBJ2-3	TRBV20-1	CSATGLAGLTDTQYF	TGCAGTGCTACCGGACTAGCGGGCCTCACAGATACGCAGTATTTT
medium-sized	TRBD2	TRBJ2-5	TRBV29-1	CSVAPGGVQETQYF	TGCAGCGTCGCCCCGGGAGGCGTTCAAGAGACCCAGTACTTC
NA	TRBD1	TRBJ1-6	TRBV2	CASSVQGPNSPLHF	TGTGCCAGCAGCGTACAGGGGCCTAATTCACCCCTCCACTTT
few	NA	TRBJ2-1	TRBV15	CATSRDTLGAPYNEQFF	TGTGCCACCAGCAGAGATACCTTAGGGGCACCCTACAATGAGCAGTTCTTC
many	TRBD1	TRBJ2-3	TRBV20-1	CSAEDRANTDTQYF	TGCAGTGCTGAGGACAGGGCGAACACAGATACGCAGTATTTT
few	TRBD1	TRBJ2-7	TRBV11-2	CASSLGGTGGYEQYF	TGTGCCAGCAGCTTAGGCGGGACAGGGGGATACGAGCAGTACTTC
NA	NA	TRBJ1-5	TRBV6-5	CASSMPGTNQPQHF	TGTGCCAGCAGTATGCCGGGAACCAATCAGCCCCAGCATTTT
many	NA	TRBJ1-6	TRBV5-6	CASSRNSPLHF	TGTGCCAGCAGTCGTAATTCACCCCTCCACTTT
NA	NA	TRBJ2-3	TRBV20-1	CSASPSQADTQYF	TGCAGTGCCAGCCCTAGCCAAGCAGATACGCAGTATTTT
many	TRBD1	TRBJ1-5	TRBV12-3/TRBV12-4	CASSTDRVGQPQHF	TGTGCCAGCAGCACTGACAGGGTTGGTCAGCCCCAGCATTTT
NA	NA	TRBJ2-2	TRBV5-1	CASSFTANTGELFF	TGCGCCAGCAGCTTCACAGCGAACACCGGGGAGCTGTTTTTT
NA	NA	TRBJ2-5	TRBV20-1	CSARDIQGLEGETQYF	TGCAGTGCTAGAGACATACAGGGATTAGAGGGAGAGACCCAGTACTTC
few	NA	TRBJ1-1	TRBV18	CASSPRSTNTEAFF	TGTGCCAGCTCACCTAGATCCACGAACACTGAAGCTTTCTTT
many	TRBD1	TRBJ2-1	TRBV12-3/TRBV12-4	CASSLRTGTANEQFF	TGTGCCAGCAGTTTACGGACAGGGACTGCCAATGAGCAGTTCTTC
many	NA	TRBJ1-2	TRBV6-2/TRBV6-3	CAITDGPHYGYTF	TGTGCCATCACCGACGGACCCCACTATGGCTACACCTTC
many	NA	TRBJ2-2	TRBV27	CASSLSLGTGELFF	TGTGCCAGCAGTTTATCGCTGGGAACCGGGGAGCTGTTTTTT
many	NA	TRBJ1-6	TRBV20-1	CSVADLHF	TGCAGTGTGGCAGACCTCCACTTT
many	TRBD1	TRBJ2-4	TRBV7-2	CASSRGTGGQRVQYF	TGTGCCAGCAGCCGCGGGACAGGGGGTCAGAGGGTTCAGTACTTC
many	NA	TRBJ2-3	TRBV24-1	CATESSSADTQYF	TGTGCCACCGAGAGTAGTTCGGCAGATACGCAGTATTTT
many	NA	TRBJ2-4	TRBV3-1	CASSPSLGAAVVEYF	TGTGCCAGCAGCCCCTCGCTAGGAGCAGCGGTCGTGGAGTACTTC
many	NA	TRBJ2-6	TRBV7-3	CASSLTGANVLTF	TGTGCCAGCAGCTTAACTGGGGCCAACGTCCTGACTTTC
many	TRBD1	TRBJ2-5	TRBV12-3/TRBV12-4	CASSSPDRVRETQYF	TGTGCCAGCAGTTCCCCGGACAGGGTTCGAGAGACCCAGTACTTC
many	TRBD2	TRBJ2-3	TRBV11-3	CASSLGTSGDTDTQYF	TGTGCCAGCAGCTTAGGGACTAGCGGGGACACAGATACGCAGTATTTT
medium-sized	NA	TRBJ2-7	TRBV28	CASSFPGPAVVEQYF	TGTGCCAGCAGTTTCCCGGGCCCCGCAGTGGTGGAGCAGTACTTC
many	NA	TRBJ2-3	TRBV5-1	CASRRMADTQYF	TGCGCCAGCAGAAGGATGGCTGATACGCAGTATTTT
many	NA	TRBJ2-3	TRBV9	CASSVWDSTDTQYF	TGTGCCAGCAGCGTTTGGGACTCCACAGATACGCAGTATTTT
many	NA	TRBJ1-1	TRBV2	CASSISTYTEAFF	TGTGCCAGCAGTATTTCGACGTACACTGAAGCTTTCTTT
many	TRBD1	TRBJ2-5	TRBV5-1	CASSLGGQVQETQYF	TGCGCCAGCAGCTTGGGAGGACAGGTTCAAGAGACCCAGTACTTC
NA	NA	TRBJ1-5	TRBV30	CAWSTDGSNQPQHF	TGTGCCTGGAGTACTGACGGTAGCAATCAGCCCCAGCATTTT
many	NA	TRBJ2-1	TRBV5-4	CASSLEGMYNEQFF	TGTGCCAGCAGCTTGGAAGGAATGTATAATGAGCAGTTCTTC
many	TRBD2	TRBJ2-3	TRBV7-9	CASSVYSGRAGTDTQYF	TGTGCCAGCAGCGTCTATAGCGGGAGGGCTGGCACAGATACGCAGTATTTT
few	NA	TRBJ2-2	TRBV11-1	CASRGVPGELFF	TGTGCCAGCAGAGGGGTACCCGGGGAGCTGTTTTTT
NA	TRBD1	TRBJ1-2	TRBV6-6	CASSSSRQGSYGYTF	TGTGCCAGCAGTTCCTCGCGACAGGGGAGCTATGGCTACACCTTC
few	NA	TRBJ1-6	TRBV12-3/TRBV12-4	CASCRTGGENSPLHF	TGTGCCAGCTGTCGCACGGGGGGTGAGAATTCACCCCTCCACTTT
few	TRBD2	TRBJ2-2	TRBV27	CASSSPAGGTGELFF	TGTGCCAGCAGTTCACCAGCGGGAGGTACCGGGGAGCTGTTTTTT
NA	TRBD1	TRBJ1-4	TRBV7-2	CASSLGQHNEKLFF	TGTGCCAGCAGCTTGGGACAGCATAATGAAAAACTGTTTTTT
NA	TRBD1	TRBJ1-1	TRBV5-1	CASSLEAWRGRPEAFF	TGCGCCAGCAGCTTGGAGGCTTGGAGGGGGCGACCTGAAGCTTTCTTT
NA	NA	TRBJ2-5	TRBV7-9	CASSAQGAGARQETQYF	TGTGCCAGCAGCGCCCAGGGGGCGGGAGCGCGCCAAGAGACCCAGTACTTC
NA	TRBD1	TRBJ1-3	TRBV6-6	CASSPPGGTGGLSGNTIYF	TGTGCCAGCAGCCCCCCCGGGGGAACAGGGGGCCTCTCTGGAAACACCATATATTTT
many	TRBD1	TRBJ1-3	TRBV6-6	CASSWDRGRNTIYF	TGTGCCAGCAGTTGGGACAGGGGGCGAAACACCATATATTTT
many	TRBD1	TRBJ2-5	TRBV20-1	CSAKLQGQFQETQYF	TGCAGTGCTAAGCTCCAGGGACAGTTCCAAGAGACCCAGTACTTC
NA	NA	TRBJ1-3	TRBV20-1	CSAPRAGEGDTIYF	TGCAGTGCCCCTCGCGCGGGGGAGGGGGACACCATATATTTT
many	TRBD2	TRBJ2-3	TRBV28	CASSSKREGLDTQYF	TGTGCCAGCAGTTCTAAGCGGGAGGGCCTAGATACGCAGTATTTT
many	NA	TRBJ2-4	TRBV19	CASSINPGAKNIQYF	TGTGCCAGTAGTATAAATCCGGGAGCCAAAAACATTCAGTACTTC
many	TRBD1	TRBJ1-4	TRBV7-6	CASSLSQGVKKLFF	TGTGCCAGCAGCTTATCGCAGGGGGTGAAAAAACTGTTTTTT
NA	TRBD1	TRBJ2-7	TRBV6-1	CASSEDSTGGNEQYF	TGTGCCAGCAGTGAAGATTCGACAGGGGGGAACGAGCAGTACTTC
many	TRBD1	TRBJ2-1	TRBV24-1	CATSDPTGVNNEQFF	TGTGCCACCAGTGACCCGACAGGGGTTAACAATGAGCAGTTCTTC
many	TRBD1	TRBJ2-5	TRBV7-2	CASSHGTGRLETQYF	TGTGCCAGCAGCCATGGGACAGGGAGGTTGGAGACCCAGTACTTC
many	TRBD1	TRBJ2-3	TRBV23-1	CASRTGGTDTQYF	TGCGCCAGCCGGACAGGGGGCACAGATACGCAGTATTTT
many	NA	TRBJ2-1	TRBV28	CASSSFNEQFF	TGTGCCAGCAGTTCTTTCAATGAGCAGTTCTTC
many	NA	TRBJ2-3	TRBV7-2	CASSPRDGYTDTQYF	TGTGCCAGCAGCCCTCGGGACGGTTACACAGATACGCAGTATTTT